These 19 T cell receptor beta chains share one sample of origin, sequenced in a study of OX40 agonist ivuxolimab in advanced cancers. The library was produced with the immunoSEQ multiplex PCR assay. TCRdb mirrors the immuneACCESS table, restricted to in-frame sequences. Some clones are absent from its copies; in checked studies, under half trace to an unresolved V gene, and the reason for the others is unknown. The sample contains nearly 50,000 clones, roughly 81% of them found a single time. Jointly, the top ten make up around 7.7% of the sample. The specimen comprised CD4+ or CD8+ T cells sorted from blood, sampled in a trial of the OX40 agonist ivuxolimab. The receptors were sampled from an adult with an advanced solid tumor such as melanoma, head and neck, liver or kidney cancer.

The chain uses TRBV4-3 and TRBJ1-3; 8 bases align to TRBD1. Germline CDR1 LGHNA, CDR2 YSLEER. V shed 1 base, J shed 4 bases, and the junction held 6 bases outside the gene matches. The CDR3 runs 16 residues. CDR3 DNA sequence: TGCGCCAGCAGCCAAGGGGACAGGTTTTCAGGAAACACCATATATTTT. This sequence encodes CASSQGDRFSGNTIYF.

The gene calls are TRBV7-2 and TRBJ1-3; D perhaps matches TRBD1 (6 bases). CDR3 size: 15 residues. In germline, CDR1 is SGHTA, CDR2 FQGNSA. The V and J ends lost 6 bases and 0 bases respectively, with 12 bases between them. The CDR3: CASSRDTSSGNTIYF. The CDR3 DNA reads TGTGCCAGCAGTCGGGACACGAGCTCTGGAAACACCATATATTTT. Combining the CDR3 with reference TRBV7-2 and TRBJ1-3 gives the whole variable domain GAGVSQSPSNKVTEKGKDVELRCDPISGHTALYWYRQSLGQGLEFLIYFQGNSAPDKSGLPSDRFSAERTGGSVSTLTIQRTQQEDSAVYLCASSRDTSSGNTIYFGEGSWLTVV.

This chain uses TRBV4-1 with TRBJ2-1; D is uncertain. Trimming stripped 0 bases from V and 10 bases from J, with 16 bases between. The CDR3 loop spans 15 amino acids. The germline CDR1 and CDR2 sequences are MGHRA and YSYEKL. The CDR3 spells CASSQDPQPLGEQFF. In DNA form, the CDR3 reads TGCGCCAGCAGCCAAGATCCCCAGCCCCTAGGGGAGCAGTTCTTC.

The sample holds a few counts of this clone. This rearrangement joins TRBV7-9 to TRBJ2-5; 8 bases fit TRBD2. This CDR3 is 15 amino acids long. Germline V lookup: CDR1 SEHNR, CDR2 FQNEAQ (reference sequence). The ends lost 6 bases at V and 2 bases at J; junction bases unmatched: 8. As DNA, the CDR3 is TGTGCCAGCAGTAATGGACTAGCCGGTCAAGAGACCCAGTACTTC. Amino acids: CASSNGLAGQETQYF.

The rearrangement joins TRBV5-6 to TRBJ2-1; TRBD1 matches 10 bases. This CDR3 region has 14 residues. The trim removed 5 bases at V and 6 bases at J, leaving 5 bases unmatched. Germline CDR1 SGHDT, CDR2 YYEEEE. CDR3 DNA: TGTGCCAGCAGGGGGACAGGGGCGGGCAATGAGCAGTTCTTC. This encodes CASRGTGAGNEQFF. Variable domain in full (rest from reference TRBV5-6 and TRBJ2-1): DAGVTQSPTHLIKTRGQQVTLRCSPKSGHDTVSWYQQALGQGPQFIFQYYEEEERQRGNFPDRFSGHQFPNYSSELNVNALLLGDSALYLCASRGTGAGNEQFFGPGTRLTVL.

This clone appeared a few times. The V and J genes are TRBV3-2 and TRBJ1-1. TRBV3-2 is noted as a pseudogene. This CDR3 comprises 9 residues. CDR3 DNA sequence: TGTGCCAGCAGCCACGAAGCTTTCTTT. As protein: CASSHEAFF.

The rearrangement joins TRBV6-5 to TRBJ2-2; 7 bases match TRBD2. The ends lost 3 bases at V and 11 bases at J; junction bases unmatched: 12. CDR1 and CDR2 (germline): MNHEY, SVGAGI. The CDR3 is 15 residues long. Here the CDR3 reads CASSYETSHVGELFF. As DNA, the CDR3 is TGTGCCAGCAGTTATGAGACTAGCCACGTCGGAGAGCTGTTTTTT.

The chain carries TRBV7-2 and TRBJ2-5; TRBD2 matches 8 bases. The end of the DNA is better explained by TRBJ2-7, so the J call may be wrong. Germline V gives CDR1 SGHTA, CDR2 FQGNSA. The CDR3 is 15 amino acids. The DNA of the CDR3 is TGTGCCAGCAGCTTAGACCCCGGGAGGGCCTACGAGCAGTACTTC. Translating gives CASSLDPGRAYEQYF.

CDR3 region: CASSLVRGSRDTGELFF. CDR3 sequence (DNA): TGTGCCAGCAGCTTAGTACGCGGGTCTCGTGACACCGGGGAGCTGTTTTTT. The chain has TRBV7-8 and TRBJ2-2; the D gene is possibly TRBD2 (5 bases). Between the trimmed V and J ends, which lost 1 base and 3 bases, there was a span of 15 bases. There are 17 residues in the CDR3. Germline CDR1 is SGHVS and CDR2 is FQNEAQ.

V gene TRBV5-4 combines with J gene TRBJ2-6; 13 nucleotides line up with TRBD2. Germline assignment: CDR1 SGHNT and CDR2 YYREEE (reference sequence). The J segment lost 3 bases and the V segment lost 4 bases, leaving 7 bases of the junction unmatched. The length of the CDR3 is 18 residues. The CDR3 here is CASSAGTSGVGGANVLTF. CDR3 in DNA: TGTGCCAGCAGCGCAGGGACTAGCGGGGTGGGTGGGGCCAACGTCCTGACTTTC.

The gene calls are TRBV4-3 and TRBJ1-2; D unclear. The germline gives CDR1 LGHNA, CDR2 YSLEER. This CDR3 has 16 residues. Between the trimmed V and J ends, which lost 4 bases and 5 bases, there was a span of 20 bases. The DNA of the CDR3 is TGCGCCAGCAGCCTGAGTCCGGGCAGAATGACTTATGGCTACACCTTC. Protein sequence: CASSLSPGRMTYGYTF.

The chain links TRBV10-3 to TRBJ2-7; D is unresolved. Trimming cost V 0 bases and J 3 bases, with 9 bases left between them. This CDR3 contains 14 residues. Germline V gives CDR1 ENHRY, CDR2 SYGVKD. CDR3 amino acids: CAISESRGFYEQYF. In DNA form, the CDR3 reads TGTGCCATCAGTGAGTCTCGAGGATTCTACGAGCAGTACTTC.

CDR3 loop: CASSAQGLGGYTF. The DNA for the CDR3 is TGTGCCAGCAGCGCACAGGGCCTGGGGGGCTACACCTTC. The chain couples TRBV6-5 to TRBJ1-2, with D possibly being TRBD1 (6 bases). CDR3 length: 13 amino acids. CDR1 and CDR2 (germline): MNHEY, SVGAGI. The ends were cut back, 6 bases at V and 8 bases at J, with 16 bases in the middle.

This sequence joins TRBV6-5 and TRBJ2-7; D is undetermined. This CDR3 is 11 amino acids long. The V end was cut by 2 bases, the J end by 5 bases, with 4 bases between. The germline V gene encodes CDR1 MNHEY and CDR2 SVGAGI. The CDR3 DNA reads TGTGCCAGCAGTTACGACAACGAGCAGTACTTC. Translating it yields CASSYDNEQYF.

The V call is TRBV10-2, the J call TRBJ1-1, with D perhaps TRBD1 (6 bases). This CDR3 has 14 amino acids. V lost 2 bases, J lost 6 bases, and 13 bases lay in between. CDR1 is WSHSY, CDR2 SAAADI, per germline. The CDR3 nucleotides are TGCGCCAGCAGTGAGCCGGGGGCAAGCTCTGAAGCTTTCTTT. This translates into CASSEPGASSEAFF.

In DNA form, the CDR3 reads TGTGCCAGCTCACGGGACGCCCGTGCGGATGAGCAGTTCTTC. The encoded protein is CASSRDARADEQFF. The rearrangement joins TRBV18 to TRBJ2-1; D tentatively fits TRBD1 or TRBD2 (5 bases each). Trimming took off 4 bases at V and 8 bases at J, with 15 bases between the two ends. The CDR3 has 14 residues. Germline loops: CDR1 KGHSH, CDR2 LQKENI. The variable domain in full, with the rest retrieved from reference TRBV18 and TRBJ2-1, is NAGVMQNPRHLVRRRGQEARLRCSPMKGHSHVYWYRQLPEEGLKFMVYLQKENIIDESGMPKERFSAEFPKEGPSILRIQQVVRGDSAAYFCASSRDARADEQFFGPGTRLTVL.

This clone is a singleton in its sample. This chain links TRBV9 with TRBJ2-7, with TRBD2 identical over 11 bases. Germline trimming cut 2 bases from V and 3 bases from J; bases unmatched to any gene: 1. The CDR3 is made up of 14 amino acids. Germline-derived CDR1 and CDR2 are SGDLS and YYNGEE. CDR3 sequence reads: CASSVLAGGYEQYF. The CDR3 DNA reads TGTGCCAGCAGCGTTCTAGCGGGGGGCTACGAGCAGTACTTC.

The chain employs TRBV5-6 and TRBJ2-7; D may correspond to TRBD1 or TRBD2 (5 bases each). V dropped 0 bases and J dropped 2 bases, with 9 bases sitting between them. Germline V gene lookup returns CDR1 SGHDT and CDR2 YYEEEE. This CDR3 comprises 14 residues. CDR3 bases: TGTGCCAGCAGCTTGGGGGGGACCCCCTACGAGCAGTACTTC. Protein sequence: CASSLGGTPYEQYF. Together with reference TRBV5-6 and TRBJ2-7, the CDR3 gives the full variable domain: DAGVTQSPTHLIKTRGQQVTLRCSPKSGHDTVSWYQQALGQGPQFIFQYYEEEERQRGNFPDRFSGHQFPNYSSELNVNALLLGDSALYLCASSLGGTPYEQYFGPGTRLTVT.

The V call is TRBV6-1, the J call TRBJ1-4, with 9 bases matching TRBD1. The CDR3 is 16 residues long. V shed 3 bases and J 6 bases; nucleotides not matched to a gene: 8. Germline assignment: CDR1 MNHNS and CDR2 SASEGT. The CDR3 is CASSDRGQGGYEKLFF. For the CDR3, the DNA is TGTGCCAGCAGTGACCGGGGACAGGGAGGATATGAAAAACTGTTTTTT.